This T cell receptor (beta chain) was sequenced during a study of T-cell reconstitution after alpha-beta-depleted transplantation in children. Broader study findings: After one year, T-cell counts and TCRbeta diversity mostly came from new T cells.

This clonotype was seen a single time. What it binds is unknown. The CDR3 length is 15 residues. The V end was cut by 3 bases, the J end by 2 bases, with 15 bases between. Germline CDR1 is SGDLS and CDR2 is YYNGEE. Using unique molecular identifiers, the investigators prepared the TCRbeta library. TCRdb used MiXCR to reprocess the PCR reads, holding one entry per CDR3 protein. The data contain about 980,000 distinct CDR3 sequences, about 29% of them singletons. Sequences were derived from PBMCs, mostly from graft donor cells, sampled 360 days after TCRalphabeta/CD19-depleted stem cell transplant. This TCR was recovered from a boy under three years old who had a stem cell transplant for SCID, so the T cells may come from the graft donor. This chain connects TRBV9 to TRBJ2-7; possibly TRBD2 for D (6 bases). The CDR3 DNA follows: TGTGCCAGCAGCGCGGTCGGGGGTTCTACCTACGAGCAGTACTTC. This gives the protein CASSAVGGSTYEQYF.